The 27 T cell receptor beta chains below come from one sample, sequenced in a study of Graves' ophthalmopathy and Graves' hyperthyroidism. Amplified TCR beta CDR3 regions were obtained using RNA transcripts as template. Investigators did first-round RT-PCR with HTBI primers, then second-round multiplex PCR. TCRdb re-called the multiplex PCR reads with MiXCR, one entry per CDR3 protein. The repertoire holds some 520,000 distinct CDR3 sequences, with roughly 14% as singletons. The source material was blood. The receptor set was obtained from a woman aged 25 to 39 with Graves' ophthalmopathy.

This clonotype was seen ten or more times. The V and J genes are TRBV20-1 and TRBJ1-2, with unresolved D. The CDR3 loop spans 10 amino acids. Germline values: CDR1 DFQATT, CDR2 SNEGSKA (reference sequence). The V and J ends lost 2 bases and 10 bases respectively, with 8 bases between them. The CDR3 region is CSARQRDYTF. The CDR3 DNA reads as TGCAGTGCTAGACAACGGGACTACACCTTC.

This clonotype came up many times. J is TRBJ1-6 and V is TRBV12-3 or TRBV12-4; D is undetermined. The CDR3 is 13 amino acids. The V end was cut by 3 bases, the J end by 0 bases, with 0 bases between. The CDR3 bases are TGTGCCAGCAGTTTCTCCTATAATTCACCCCTCCACTTT. Translating it yields CASSFSYNSPLHF.

The chain links TRBV20-1 to TRBJ1-1; D is undetermined. The germline V gene has CDR1 DFQATT and CDR2 SNEGSKA (reference sequence). Trimming left V 4 bases short and J 5 bases short, with 17 bases between. This CDR3 is 14 amino acids long. The DNA of the CDR3 is TGCAGTGCTAAGCACCCCGGGAGCGAGACTGAAGCTTTCTTT. Translated: CSAKHPGSETEAFF.

This clonotype has ten or more counts. A read error may account for a junction end that differs from germline. V gene TRBV12-3 or TRBV12-4 combines with J gene TRBJ2-5; D perhaps matches TRBD2 (6 bases). CDR3 size: 11 residues. For the CDR3, the DNA is TGTGCCGGCAGCACCGGGGGAACCCAGTACTTC. Translated: CAGSTGGTQYF.

The CDR3 bases are TGTGCCAGCAGTTTTGGGGGAAGGCAGCCCCAGCATTTT. It encodes CASSFGGRQPQHF. The V and J genes are TRBV12-3 or TRBV12-4 and TRBJ1-5, with a possible D match to TRBD1 (5 bases). The CDR3 sequence is 13 residues long. V was shortened by 3 bases and J by 7 bases, with 10 bases between the two germline ends.

This clonotype came up many times. CDR3 bases: TGTGCCAGCAGTCCCCCTAACTATGGCTACACCTTC. Translated: CASSPPNYGYTF. The chain uses TRBV28 and TRBJ1-2; D is undetermined. Between the trimmed V and J ends, which lost 5 bases and 0 bases, there was a span of 4 bases. Germline CDR1 and CDR2: MDHEN and SYDVKM. The CDR3 runs to 12 residues.

This clonotype was recorded many times. The chain combines TRBV27 with TRBJ1-2; tentative D call: TRBD1 (6 bases). Deletions cut 4 bases from V and 4 bases from J, with 16 bases between. Germline-derived CDR1 and CDR2 are MNHEY and SMNVEV (reference sequence). The CDR3 is made up of 15 amino acids. CDR3 in DNA: TGTGCCAGCAGTTCCCGCCCTACAGGGCCCTATGGCTACACCTTC. Translation gives CASSSRPTGPYGYTF.

This clonotype was recorded at least ten times. This chain links TRBV19 with TRBJ1-1; 11 bases match TRBD1. The CDR3 spans 13 residues. Germline V gene sequence: CDR1 LNHDA, CDR2 SQIVND (reference sequence). V lost 4 bases, J lost 7 bases, and 2 bases stayed unmatched. This chain's CDR3 is CASSRTGGGEAFF. The CDR3 DNA reads as TGTGCCAGTAGTAGGACAGGGGGCGGTGAAGCTTTCTTT.

The table lists this clonotype with a few counts. The chain has TRBV5-1 and TRBJ2-3; D gene ambiguous. This CDR3 is 12 amino acids long. Germline V gene lookup returns CDR1 SGHRS and CDR2 YFSETQ. The V end lost 4 bases, the J end lost 2 bases, and 5 bases lay between the germline ends. The CDR3 DNA follows: TGCGCCAGCAGCCAATTCACAGATACGCAGTATTTT. It yields the protein CASSQFTDTQYF.

This clonotype was seen at least ten times. The chain combines TRBV24-1 with TRBJ1-2; perhaps TRBD1 as D (6 bases). The CDR3 is 14 amino acids. Trimming took 1 base from V and 3 from J, leaving 8 bases between them. Germline V gene sequence: CDR1 KGHDR, CDR2 SFDVKD. The CDR3 region is CATSDFWTDYGYTF. The CDR3 coding sequence is TGTGCCACCAGTGATTTTTGGACAGACTATGGCTACACCTTC.

This clonotype was seen repeatedly, ten times or more. The chain employs TRBV12-3 or TRBV12-4 and TRBJ2-7; D gene uncertain. The germline V and J ends were trimmed by 5 bases and 3 bases, with 20 bases remaining between them. The CDR3 contains 16 residues. This CDR3 reads CASSRALRELSYEQYF. CDR3 nucleotides: TGTGCCAGCAGTCGAGCGTTAAGGGAACTCAGCTACGAGCAGTACTTC.

As to this clonotype: A read error may account for a junction end that differs from germline. V and J are TRBV6-1 and TRBJ2-7, with D perhaps matching TRBD2 (5 bases). The DNA matches TRBJ2-5 better at its end, which makes the J call doubtful. Per the germline V gene, CDR1 is MNHNS and CDR2 is SASEGT. This CDR3 is 15 amino acids long. CDR3 residues: CASSESGVAQGTQYF. The CDR3 nucleotides read TGTGCCAGCAGTGAAAGCGGCGTAGCTCAAGGGACCCAGTACTTC.

This clonotype has a count of ten or more. The CDR3: CSARDMTHPTDEQYF. CDR3 bases: TGCAGTGCTAGAGATATGACCCACCCCACGGACGAGCAGTACTTC. The V gene is TRBV20-1, the J gene TRBJ2-7; D ambiguous. The germline V gene has CDR1 DFQATT and CDR2 SNEGSKA (reference sequence). CDR3 length: 15 residues. Trimming left V 0 bases short and J 5 bases short, with 17 bases between.

This clonotype was detected ten times or more. V and J are TRBV6-2 or TRBV6-3 and TRBJ1-5; no reliable D call. Trimming removed 5 bases from V and 5 bases from J, with 22 bases in between. Germline-derived CDR1 and CDR2 are MNHEY and SVGEGT. The CDR3 totals 17 residues. The DNA for the CDR3 is TGTGCCAGCAGTGGCCATCCCACGAACCTTGGGGATCAGCCCCAGCATTTT. It yields the protein CASSGHPTNLGDQPQHF.

This clonotype was recorded at least ten times. The V and J genes are TRBV10-3 and TRBJ1-1; unclear D gene. CDR3 size: 15 residues. V was cut by 4 bases and J by 0 bases, with 12 bases left in between. Per germline, CDR1 ENHRY and CDR2 SYGVKD. The CDR3 region has the DNA TGTGCCATCAGTGTCGCCAGGTCCATGAACACTGAAGCTTTCTTT. It is translated as CAISVARSMNTEAFF.

This clonotype was observed at least ten times. The chain has TRBV7-6 and TRBJ2-7, with D hard to call. Germline CDR1 SGHVS, CDR2 FNYEAQ. This CDR3 region has 14 residues. Trimming took 5 bases from V and 7 from J, leaving 18 bases between them. Here the CDR3 reads CASSLVAESGEQYF. The CDR3 coding sequence is TGTGCCAGCAGCCTAGTAGCTGAGAGTGGGGAGCAGTACTTC. The whole variable domain, remainder taken from reference TRBV7-6 and TRBJ2-7, is GAGVSQSPRYKVTKRGQDVALRCDPISGHVSLYWYRQALGQGPEFLTYFNYEAQQDKSGLPNDRFSAERPEGSISTLTIQRTEQRDSAMYRCASSLVAESGEQYFGPGTRLTVT.

The table lists this clonotype with many counts. The chain recombines TRBV20-1 with TRBJ2-5; perhaps TRBD1 as D (6 bases). The CDR3 consists of 13 residues. Germline CDR1 DFQATT, CDR2 SNEGSKA (reference sequence). The V gene lost 6 bases and the J gene lost 0 bases, with 11 bases spanning the gap. CDR3 nucleotide sequence: TGCAGTGCCCAGGGGCCTGACCAAGAGACCCAGTACTTC. This translates into CSAQGPDQETQYF.

This clonotype was counted at least ten times. The V call is TRBV12-3 or TRBV12-4, the J call TRBJ1-2; D call uncertain. The CDR3 spans 11 residues. V dropped 7 bases and J dropped 6 bases, with 9 bases sitting between them. This CDR3 reads CASNAQNGYTF. CDR3 coding DNA: TGTGCCAGCAACGCTCAAAATGGCTACACCTTC.

About this clonotype: A read error may explain this, as a much larger clone is one base away. The chain carries TRBV10-3 and TRBJ2-5; 10 bases are a match to TRBD2. This CDR3 comprises 17 residues. Germline V CDR1 and CDR2: ENHRY, SYGVKD. The CDR3 here is CVISEGLSSGSGETQYF. CDR3 in DNA: TGTGTCATCAGTGAAGGCCTCTCTAGCGGGAGCGGTGAGACCCAGTACTTC.

The sample holds many counts of this clonotype. The chain recombines TRBV12-3 or TRBV12-4 with TRBJ1-3; no firm D call. The CDR3 totals 15 residues. The V end lost 6 bases, the J end lost 0 bases, and 12 bases lay between the germline ends. The CDR3 here is CASSPQVASGNTIYF. The DNA of the CDR3 is TGTGCCAGCAGCCCCCAGGTCGCCTCTGGAAACACCATATATTTT.

This clonotype appeared many times. The rearrangement uses TRBV19 and TRBJ2-5, with a tentative D call TRBD2 (6 bases). V dropped 2 bases and J dropped 7 bases, with 17 bases sitting between them. This CDR3 contains 15 residues. Germline CDR1 is LNHDA and CDR2 is SQIVND (reference sequence). The CDR3 DNA reads TGTGCCAGTAGTATATCGGAGAACTTCGGGGGGACCCAGTACTTC. It specifies CASSISENFGGTQYF.

V gene TRBV18 combines with J gene TRBJ2-5; D is uncertain. This CDR3 has 14 residues. Between the trimmed V and J ends, which lost 0 bases and 5 bases, there was a span of 10 bases. Germline V gene lookup returns CDR1 KGHSH and CDR2 LQKENI. In DNA, the CDR3 is TGTGCCAGCTCACCACCAAGTCAAGACGAGACCCAGTACTTC. Its translation: CASSPPSQDETQYF.

The chain couples TRBV5-1 to TRBJ1-1; 9 bases are shared with TRBD1. Germline trimming cut 4 bases from V and 3 bases from J; bases unmatched to any gene: 7. The CDR3 is 15 residues long. Per germline, CDR1 SGHRS and CDR2 YFSETQ. The CDR3 DNA is TGCGCCAGCAGCACGGATACAGGGGGCCACACTGAAGCTTTCTTT. As protein: CASSTDTGGHTEAFF.

This clonotype showed up many times. The chain uses TRBV5-5 and TRBJ1-6, with a tentative D call TRBD1 (6 bases). Germline CDR1 SGHKS, CDR2 YYEKEE (reference sequence). V dropped 5 bases and J dropped 5 bases, with 14 bases sitting between them. The CDR3 has 15 residues. The CDR3 here is CASSYDRIHNSPLHF. As DNA, the CDR3 is TGTGCCAGCAGTTATGACAGGATCCATAATTCACCCCTCCACTTT.

This clonotype was picked up a small number of times. The chain combines TRBV19 with TRBJ2-5, with 7 bases that match TRBD2. V shed 2 bases and J 4 bases; nucleotides not matched to a gene: 4. This CDR3 region has 14 residues. Per germline, CDR1 LNHDA and CDR2 SQIVND (reference sequence). The CDR3: CASSISGGRETQYF. The CDR3 DNA reads as TGTGCCAGTAGTATATCCGGGGGGAGAGAGACCCAGTACTTC.

This clonotype occurred many times. The chain links TRBV12-3 or TRBV12-4 to TRBJ2-7; a weak D match, TRBD1 (6 bases). Trimming removed 6 bases from V and 5 bases from J, with 11 bases in between. The CDR3 has 12 amino acids. CDR3 in DNA: TGTGCCAGCAGCCAGGGGTCCAACGAGCAGTACTTC. Its protein is CASSQGSNEQYF.

This clonotype was detected many times. This chain links TRBV29-1 with TRBJ1-2; D is possibly TRBD1 (6 bases). Trimming took off 4 bases at V and 6 bases at J, with 18 bases between the two ends. The CDR3 is 14 residues long. Germline assignment: CDR1 SQVTM and CDR2 ANQGSEA. The CDR3 DNA sequence: TGCAGCGTTGCAGACGCCAACAGGGATCATGGCTACACCTTC. This encodes CSVADANRDHGYTF. Using reference TRBV29-1 and TRBJ1-2 for the parts outside the CDR3, the full variable domain is SAVISQKPSRDICQRGTSLTIQCQVDSQVTMMFWYRQQPGQSLTLIATANQGSEATYESGFVIDKFPISRPNLTFSTLTVSNMSPEDSSIYLCSVADANRDHGYTFGSGTRLTVV.